This T cell receptor (beta chain) comes out of a study of post-analysis software for immune sequencing data. Germline CDR1 reads DFQATT; CDR2 reads SNEGSKA (reference sequence). With 4 bases clipped from V and 6 bases from J, the junction kept 9 bases outside the gene matches. The CDR3 consists of 14 residues. Whole-study results and caveats: Comparison with controls showed significantly lower normalized Chao1 diversity in multiple sclerosis patients. Roughly 5 TRBV segments (TRBV5-6, TRBV5-1 and TRBV20-1 among them) occurred more frequently in patients than in controls.

Unique-molecular-identifier-tagged TCR beta cDNA libraries were used. Some 500,000 cDNA molecules were recovered from an input of 1 to 10 million T cells. Each CDR3 protein is one row after TCRdb ran MiXCR on the PCR reads. The sample holds roughly 650,000 distinct CDR3 sequences; approximately 60% are singletons and the top ten take approximately 10%. On this clonotype: Its antigen is not identified.

Source material: blood. The chain uses TRBV20-1 and TRBJ2-7; TRBD2 matches 10 bases. The sequence was obtained from a girl aged 2-10 years with multiple sclerosis. The CDR3 loop is CSAIRAGGPREQYF. Here the CDR3 DNA reads TGCAGTGCTATTAGAGCGGGAGGGCCCCGCGAGCAGTACTTC.